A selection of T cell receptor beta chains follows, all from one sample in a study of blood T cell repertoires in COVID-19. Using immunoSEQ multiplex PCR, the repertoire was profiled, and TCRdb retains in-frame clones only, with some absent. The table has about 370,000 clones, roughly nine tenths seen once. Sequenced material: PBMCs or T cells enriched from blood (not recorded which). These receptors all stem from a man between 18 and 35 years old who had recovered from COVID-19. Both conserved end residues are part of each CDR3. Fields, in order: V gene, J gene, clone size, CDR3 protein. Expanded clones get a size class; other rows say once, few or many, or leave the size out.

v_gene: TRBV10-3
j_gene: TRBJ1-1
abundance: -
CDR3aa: CATGTGGGNMNTEAFF

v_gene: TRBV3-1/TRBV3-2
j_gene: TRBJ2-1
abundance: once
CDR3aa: CASSQETEFHEQFF

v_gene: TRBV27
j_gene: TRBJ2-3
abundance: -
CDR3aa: CASTHGTGGRDTQYF

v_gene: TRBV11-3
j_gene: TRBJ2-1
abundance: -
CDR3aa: CASSLAPGTGTNEQFF

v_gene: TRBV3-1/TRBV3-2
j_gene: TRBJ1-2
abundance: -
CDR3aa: CASSQGKQGVYGYTF

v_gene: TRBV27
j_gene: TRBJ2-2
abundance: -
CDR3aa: CASRPTGAGNTGELFF

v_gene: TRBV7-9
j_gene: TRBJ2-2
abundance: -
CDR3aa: CASSSGTANTGELFF

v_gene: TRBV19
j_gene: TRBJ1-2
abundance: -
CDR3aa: CASTTTPGQPYGYTF

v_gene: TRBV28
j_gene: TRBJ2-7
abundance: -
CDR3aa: CASSLWRERQYF

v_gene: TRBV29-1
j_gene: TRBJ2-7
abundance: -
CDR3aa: CSVAGRSPDEQYF

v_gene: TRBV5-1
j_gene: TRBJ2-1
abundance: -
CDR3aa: CASARTGTGEKRGASFYNEQFF

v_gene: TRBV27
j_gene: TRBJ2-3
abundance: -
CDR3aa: CASSLLDREGPADTQYF

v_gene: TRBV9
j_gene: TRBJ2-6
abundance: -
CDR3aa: CASSPRGFGANVLTF

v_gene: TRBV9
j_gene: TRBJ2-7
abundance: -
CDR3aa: CASSRDFSYEQYF

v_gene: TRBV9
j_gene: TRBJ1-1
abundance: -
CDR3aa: CASGSVDTEAFF

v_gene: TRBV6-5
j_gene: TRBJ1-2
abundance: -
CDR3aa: CASSYVQGKDGYTF

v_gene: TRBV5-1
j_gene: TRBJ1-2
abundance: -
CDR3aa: CASSLAWDRDYGYTF

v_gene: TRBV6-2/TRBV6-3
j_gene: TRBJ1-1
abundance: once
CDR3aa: CASSYPTPNTEAFF

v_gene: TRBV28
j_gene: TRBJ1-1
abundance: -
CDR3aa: CASSLVDRDSEAFF

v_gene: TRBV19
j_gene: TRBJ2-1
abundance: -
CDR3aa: CASSIGEPSSYNEQFF

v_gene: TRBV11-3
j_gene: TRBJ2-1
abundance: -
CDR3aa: CASSVGLAGGEQFF

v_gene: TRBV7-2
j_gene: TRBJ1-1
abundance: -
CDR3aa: CASSLEYRVDTEAFF

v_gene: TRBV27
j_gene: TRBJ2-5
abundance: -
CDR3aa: CASSFRGLRETQYF

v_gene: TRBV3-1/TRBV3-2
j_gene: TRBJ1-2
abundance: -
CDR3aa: CASSQDYREPLLIGGYTF

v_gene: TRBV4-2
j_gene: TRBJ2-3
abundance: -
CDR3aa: CASKGAGGTDTQYF

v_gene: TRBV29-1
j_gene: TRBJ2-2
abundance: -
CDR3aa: CSALKGLAGGGELFF

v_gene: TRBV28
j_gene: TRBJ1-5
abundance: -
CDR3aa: CASSFPTGWGNQPQHF

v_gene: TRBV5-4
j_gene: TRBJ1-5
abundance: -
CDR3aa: CASSADRDRSQPQHF

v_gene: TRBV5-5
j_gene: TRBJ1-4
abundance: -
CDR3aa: CASSLIPYEKLFF

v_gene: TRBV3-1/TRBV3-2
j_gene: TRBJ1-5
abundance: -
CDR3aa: CASSQDFSSDQPQHF

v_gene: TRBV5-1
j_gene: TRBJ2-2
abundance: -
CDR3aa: CASSYEAQGTGELFF

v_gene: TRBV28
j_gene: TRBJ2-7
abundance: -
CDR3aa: CASSGGTYEQYF

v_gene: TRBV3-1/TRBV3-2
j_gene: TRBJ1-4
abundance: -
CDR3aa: CASSQDTGVSEKLFF

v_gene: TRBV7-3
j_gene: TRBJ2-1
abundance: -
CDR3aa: CASSLAGATSTYNEQFF

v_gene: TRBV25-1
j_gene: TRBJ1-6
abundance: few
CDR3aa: CASSVEQGTPLHF

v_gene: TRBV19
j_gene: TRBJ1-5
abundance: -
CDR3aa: CASSIVPGINQPQHF

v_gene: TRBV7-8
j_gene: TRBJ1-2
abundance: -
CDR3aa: CASSLQGLDGYTF

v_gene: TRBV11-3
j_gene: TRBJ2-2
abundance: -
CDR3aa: CASSLRAREGTGELFF

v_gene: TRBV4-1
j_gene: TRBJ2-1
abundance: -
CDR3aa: CASSQASGTYNEQFF

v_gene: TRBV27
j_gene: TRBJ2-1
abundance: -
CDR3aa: CASSTDGLAGPPYNEQFF

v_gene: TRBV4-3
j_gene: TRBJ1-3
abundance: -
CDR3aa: CASSQEGTASGNTIYF

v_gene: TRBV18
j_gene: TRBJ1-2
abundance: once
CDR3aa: CASSPLTGTTGYGYTF

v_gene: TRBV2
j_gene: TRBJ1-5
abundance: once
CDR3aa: CASRQRGHRNQPQHF

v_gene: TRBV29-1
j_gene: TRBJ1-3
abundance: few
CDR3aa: CSVGETGFFGNTIYF

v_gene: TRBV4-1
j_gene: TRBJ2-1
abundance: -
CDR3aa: CASSQETAGDEQFF

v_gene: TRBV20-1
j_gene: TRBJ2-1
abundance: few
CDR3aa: CSASSTFLAGGPSEQFF

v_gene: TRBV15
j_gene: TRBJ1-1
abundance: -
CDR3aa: CATSRGGGAVEEAFF

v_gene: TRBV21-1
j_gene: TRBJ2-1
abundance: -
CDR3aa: CASSATPGPKEANEQFF

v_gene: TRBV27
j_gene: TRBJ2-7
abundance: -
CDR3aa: CASRARGQLNYEQYF

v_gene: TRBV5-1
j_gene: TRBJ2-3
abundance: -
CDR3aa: CASSPSSGTSTDTQYF

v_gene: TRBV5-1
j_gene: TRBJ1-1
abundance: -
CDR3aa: CASSLGTGNTEAFF

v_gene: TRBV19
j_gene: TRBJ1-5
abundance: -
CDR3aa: CASSTSDRVRNQPQHF

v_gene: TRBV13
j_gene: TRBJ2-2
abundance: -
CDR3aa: CASSLSGQGNTGELFF

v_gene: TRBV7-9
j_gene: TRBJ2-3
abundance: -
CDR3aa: CASRETRGGGRADTQYF

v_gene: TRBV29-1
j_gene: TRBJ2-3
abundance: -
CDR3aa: CSAVESTDTQYF

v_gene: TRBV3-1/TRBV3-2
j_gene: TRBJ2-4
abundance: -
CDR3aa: CASSPLGQESSVAKNIQYF

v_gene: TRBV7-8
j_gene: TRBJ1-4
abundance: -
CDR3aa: CASSNGPPRGQVDEKLFF

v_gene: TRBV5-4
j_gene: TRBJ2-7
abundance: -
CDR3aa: CASSSIDSPYEQYF

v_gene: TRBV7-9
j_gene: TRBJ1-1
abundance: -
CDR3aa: CASSQGWDTPMNTEAFF

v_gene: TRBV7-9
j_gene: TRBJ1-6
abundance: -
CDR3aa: CASSSQGNSPLHF